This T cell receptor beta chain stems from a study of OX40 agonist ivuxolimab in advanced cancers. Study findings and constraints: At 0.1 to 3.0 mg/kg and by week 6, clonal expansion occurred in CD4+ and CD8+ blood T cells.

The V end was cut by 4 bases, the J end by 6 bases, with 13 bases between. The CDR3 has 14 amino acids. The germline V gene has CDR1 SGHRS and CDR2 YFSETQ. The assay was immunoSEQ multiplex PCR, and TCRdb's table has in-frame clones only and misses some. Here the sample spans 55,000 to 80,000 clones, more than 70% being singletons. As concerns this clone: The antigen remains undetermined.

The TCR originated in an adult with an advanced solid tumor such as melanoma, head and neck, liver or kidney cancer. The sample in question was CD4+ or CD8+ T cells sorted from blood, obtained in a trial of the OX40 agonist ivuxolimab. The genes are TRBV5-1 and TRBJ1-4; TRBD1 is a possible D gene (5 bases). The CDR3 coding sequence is TGCGCCAGCAGCCACTCGGGGCAGGATGAAAAACTGTTTTTT. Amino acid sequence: CASSHSGQDEKLFF. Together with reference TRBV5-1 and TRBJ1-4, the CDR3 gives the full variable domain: KAGVTQTPRYLIKTRGQQVTLSCSPISGHRSVSWYQQTPGQGLQFLFEYFSETQRNKGNFPGRFSGRQFSNSRSEMNVSTLELGDSALYLCASSHSGQDEKLFFGSGTQLSVL.